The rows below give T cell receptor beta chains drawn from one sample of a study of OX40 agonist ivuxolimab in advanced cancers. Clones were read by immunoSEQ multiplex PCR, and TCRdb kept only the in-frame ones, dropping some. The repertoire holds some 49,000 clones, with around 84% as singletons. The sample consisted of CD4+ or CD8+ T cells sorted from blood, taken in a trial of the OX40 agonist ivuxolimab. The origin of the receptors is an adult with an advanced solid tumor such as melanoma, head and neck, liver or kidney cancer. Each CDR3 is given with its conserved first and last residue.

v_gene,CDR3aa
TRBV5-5,CASSLEGELSYNEQFF
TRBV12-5,CASGLVQRQGVIAGTEAFF
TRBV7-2,CASSLLRNQPQHF
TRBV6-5,CASSYSEQEGDIQYF
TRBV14,CASSRGDEKLFF
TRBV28,CASSQTTTGFLNYGYTF
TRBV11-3,CASSSVAGGRNEQFF
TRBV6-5,CASATGPDEKLFF
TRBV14,CASSQVLNTEAFF
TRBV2,CASSEGLRRRETQYF
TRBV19,CASGGTGDRRQPQHF
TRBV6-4,CARWWLGETQYF
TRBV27,CASSDRDRGPPGLTDTQYF
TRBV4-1,CASSQRAGNEQYF
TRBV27,CASLADTGELFF
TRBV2,CASSVGGANTEAFF
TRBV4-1,CASSQVAPPTGELFF
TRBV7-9,CASSLVGTHIQYF
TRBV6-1,CASSEEGTTDTQYF
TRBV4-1,CASSQGAGNQPQHF
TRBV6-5,CASTPGGSGTPLHF
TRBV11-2,CASSFGQYEQYF
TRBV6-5,CASSLTGIEQYF
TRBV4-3,CASSQAPGAVANTGELFF
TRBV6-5,CAGSYSSPKETQYF
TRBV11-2,CASSLVPGADYEQYF
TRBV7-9,CASSPSGPNTEAFF